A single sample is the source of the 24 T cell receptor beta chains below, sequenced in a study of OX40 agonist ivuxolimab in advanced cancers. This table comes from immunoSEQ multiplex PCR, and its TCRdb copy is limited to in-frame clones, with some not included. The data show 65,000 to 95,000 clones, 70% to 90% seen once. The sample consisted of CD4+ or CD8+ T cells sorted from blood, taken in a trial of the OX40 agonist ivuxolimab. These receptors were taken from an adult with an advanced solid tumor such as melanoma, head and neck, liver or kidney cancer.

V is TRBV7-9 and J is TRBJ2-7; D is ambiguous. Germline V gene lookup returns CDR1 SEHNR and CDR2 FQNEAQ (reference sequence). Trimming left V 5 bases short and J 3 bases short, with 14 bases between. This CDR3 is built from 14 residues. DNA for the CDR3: TGTGCCAGCAGCCCCATTACACTTCACTACGAGCAGTACTTC. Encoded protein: CASSPITLHYEQYF.

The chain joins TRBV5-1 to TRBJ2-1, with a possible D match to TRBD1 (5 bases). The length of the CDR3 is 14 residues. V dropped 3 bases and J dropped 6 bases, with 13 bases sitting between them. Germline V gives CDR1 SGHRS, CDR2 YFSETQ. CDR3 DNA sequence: TGCGCCAGCAGCTCCCAGGGAAGGGGCAATGAGCAGTTCTTC. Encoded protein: CASSSQGRGNEQFF.

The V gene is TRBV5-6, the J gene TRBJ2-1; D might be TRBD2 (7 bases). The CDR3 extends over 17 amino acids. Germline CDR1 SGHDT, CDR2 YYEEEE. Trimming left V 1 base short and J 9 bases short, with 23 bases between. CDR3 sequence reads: CASSLLGGADGRGEQFF. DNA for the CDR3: TGTGCCAGCAGCTTGTTGGGGGGGGCCGATGGTCGGGGTGAGCAGTTCTTC.

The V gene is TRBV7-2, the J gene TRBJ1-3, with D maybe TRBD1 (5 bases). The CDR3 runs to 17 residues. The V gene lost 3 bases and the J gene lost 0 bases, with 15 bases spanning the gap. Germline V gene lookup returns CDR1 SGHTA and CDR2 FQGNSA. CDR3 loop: CASSFGAQPSSGNTIYF. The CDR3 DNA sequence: TGTGCCAGCAGCTTCGGGGCCCAACCGAGCTCTGGAAACACCATATATTTT.

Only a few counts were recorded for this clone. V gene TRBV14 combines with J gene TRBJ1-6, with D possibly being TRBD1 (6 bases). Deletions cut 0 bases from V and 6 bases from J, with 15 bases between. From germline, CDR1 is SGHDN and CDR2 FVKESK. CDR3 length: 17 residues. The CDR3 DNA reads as TGTGCCAGCAGCCAAGACCCCGGGGGGCGCCTTAATTCACCCCTCCACTTT. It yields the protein CASSQDPGGRLNSPLHF. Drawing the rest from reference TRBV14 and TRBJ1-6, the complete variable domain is EAGVTQFPSHSVIEKGQTVTLRCDPISGHDNLYWYRRVMGKEIKFLLHFVKESKQDESGMPNNRFLAERTGGTYSTLKVQPAELEDSGVYFCASSQDPGGRLNSPLHFGNGTRLTVT.

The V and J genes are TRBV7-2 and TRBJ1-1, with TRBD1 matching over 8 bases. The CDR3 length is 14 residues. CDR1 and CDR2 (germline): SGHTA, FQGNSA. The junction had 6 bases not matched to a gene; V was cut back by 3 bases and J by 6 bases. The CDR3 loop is CASSLAGGPAEAFF. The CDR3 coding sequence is TGTGCCAGCAGCTTGGCAGGGGGCCCCGCTGAAGCTTTCTTT.

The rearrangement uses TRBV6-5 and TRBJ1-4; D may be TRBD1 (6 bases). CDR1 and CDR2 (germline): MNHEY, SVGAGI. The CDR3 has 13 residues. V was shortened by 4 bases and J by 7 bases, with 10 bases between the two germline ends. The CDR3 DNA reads TGTGCCAGCAGTTCAAGGACAGTTGAAAAACTGTTTTTT. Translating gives CASSSRTVEKLFF.

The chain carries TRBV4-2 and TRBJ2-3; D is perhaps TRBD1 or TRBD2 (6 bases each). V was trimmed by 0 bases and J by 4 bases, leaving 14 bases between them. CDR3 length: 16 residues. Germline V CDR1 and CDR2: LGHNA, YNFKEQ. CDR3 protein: CASSQEGGPGADTQYF. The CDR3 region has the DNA TGTGCCAGCAGCCAAGAAGGGGGGCCGGGGGCAGATACGCAGTATTTT.

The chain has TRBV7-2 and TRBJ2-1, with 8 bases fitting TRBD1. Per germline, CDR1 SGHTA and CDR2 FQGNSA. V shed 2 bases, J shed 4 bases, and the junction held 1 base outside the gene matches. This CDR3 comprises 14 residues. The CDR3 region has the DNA TGTGCCAGCAGCTTAACAGGGGGTTACAATGAGCAGTTCTTC. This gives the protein CASSLTGGYNEQFF. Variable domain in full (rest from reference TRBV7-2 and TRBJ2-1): GAGVSQSPSNKVTEKGKDVELRCDPISGHTALYWYRQSLGQGLEFLIYFQGNSAPDKSGLPSDRFSAERTGGSVSTLTIQRTQQEDSAVYLCASSLTGGYNEQFFGPGTRLTVL.

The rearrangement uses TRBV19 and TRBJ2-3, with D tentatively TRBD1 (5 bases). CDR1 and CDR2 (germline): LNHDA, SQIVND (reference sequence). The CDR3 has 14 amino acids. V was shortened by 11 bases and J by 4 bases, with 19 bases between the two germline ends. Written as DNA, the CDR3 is TGTGCCTCCAAGGGGATCTACCAGCCAGATACGCAGTATTTT. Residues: CASKGIYQPDTQYF.

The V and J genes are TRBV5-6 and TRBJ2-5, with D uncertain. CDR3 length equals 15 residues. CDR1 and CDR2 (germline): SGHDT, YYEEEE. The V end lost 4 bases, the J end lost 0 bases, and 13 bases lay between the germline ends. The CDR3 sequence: CASSRWTLYQETQYF. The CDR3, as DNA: TGTGCCAGCAGCCGGTGGACGCTGTACCAAGAGACCCAGTACTTC. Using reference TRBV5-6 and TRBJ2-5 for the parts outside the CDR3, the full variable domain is DAGVTQSPTHLIKTRGQQVTLRCSPKSGHDTVSWYQQALGQGPQFIFQYYEEEERQRGNFPDRFSGHQFPNYSSELNVNALLLGDSALYLCASSRWTLYQETQYFGPGTRLLVL.

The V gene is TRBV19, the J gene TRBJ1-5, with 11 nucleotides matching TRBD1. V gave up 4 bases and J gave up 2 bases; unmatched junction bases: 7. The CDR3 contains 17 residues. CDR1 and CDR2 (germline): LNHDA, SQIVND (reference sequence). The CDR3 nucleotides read TGTGCCAGTAGTAACCGGGACAGGGGGAGGGGCAATCAGCCCCAGCATTTT. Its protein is CASSNRDRGRGNQPQHF. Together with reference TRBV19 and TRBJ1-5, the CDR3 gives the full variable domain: DGGITQSPKYLFRKEGQNVTLSCEQNLNHDAMYWYRQDPGQGLRLIYYSQIVNDFQKGDIAEGYSVSREKKESFPLTVTSAQKNPTAFYLCASSNRDRGRGNQPQHFGDGTRLSIL.

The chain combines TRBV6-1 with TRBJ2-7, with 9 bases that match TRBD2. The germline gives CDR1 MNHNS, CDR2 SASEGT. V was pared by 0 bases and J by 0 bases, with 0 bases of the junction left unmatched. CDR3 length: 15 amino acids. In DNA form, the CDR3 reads TGTGCCAGCAGTGAAGCTAGCGGGAGCTCCTACGAGCAGTACTTC. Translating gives CASSEASGSSYEQYF.

The CDR3 here is CASSLGGWVEAFF. The CDR3 nucleotides are TGTGCCAGCAGTCTCGGGGGTTGGGTCGAAGCTTTCTTT. V gene TRBV7-8 combines with J gene TRBJ1-1, with D perhaps TRBD1 (5 bases). Germline values: CDR1 SGHVS, CDR2 FQNEAQ. The V gene lost 6 bases and the J gene lost 8 bases, with 16 bases spanning the gap. The CDR3 runs to 13 residues.

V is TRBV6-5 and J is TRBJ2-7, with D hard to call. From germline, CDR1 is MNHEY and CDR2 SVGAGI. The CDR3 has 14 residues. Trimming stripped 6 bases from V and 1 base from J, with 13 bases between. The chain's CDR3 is CASSSKASSYEQYF. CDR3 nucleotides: TGTGCCAGCAGCTCGAAAGCAAGTTCCTACGAGCAGTACTTC.

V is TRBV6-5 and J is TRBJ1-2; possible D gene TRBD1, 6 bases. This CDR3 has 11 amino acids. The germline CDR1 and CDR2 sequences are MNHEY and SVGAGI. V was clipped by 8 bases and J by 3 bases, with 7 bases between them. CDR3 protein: CASGTYYGYTF. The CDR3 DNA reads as TGTGCCAGCGGGACATACTATGGCTACACCTTC.

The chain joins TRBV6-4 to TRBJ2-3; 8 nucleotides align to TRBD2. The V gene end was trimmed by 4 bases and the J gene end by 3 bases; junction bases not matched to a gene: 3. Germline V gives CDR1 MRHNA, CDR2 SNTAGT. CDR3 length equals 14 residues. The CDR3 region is CASSVSSGTDTQYF. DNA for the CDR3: TGTGCCAGCAGTGTCTCTAGCGGGACAGATACGCAGTATTTT.

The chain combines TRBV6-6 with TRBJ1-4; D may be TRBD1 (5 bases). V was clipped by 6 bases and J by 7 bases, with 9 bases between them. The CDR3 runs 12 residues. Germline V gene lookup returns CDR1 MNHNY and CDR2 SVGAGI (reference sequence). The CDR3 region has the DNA TGTGCCAGCAGCCCCGGGGGTGAAAAACTGTTTTTT. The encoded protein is CASSPGGEKLFF.

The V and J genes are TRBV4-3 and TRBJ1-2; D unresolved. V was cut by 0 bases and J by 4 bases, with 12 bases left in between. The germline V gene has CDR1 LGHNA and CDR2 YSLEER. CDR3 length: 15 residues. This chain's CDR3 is CASSQDLAGSYGYTF. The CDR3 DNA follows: TGCGCCAGCAGCCAAGATCTCGCAGGATCCTATGGCTACACCTTC.

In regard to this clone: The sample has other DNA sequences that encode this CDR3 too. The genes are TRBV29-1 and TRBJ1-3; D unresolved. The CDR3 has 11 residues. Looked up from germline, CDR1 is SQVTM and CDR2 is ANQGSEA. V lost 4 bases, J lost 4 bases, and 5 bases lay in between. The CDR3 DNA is TGCAGCGTTGGACAAGGAAACACCATATATTTT. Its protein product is CSVGQGNTIYF.

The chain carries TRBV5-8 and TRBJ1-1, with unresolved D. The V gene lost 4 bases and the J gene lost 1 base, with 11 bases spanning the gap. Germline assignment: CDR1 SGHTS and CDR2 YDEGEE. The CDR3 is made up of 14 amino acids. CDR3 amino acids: CASSLGPQNTEAFF. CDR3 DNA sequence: TGTGCCAGCAGCCTAGGACCGCAGAACACTGAAGCTTTCTTT. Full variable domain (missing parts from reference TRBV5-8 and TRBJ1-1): EAGVTQSPTHLIKTRGQQATLRCSPISGHTSVYWYQQALGLGLQFLLWYDEGEERNRGNFPPRFSGRQFPNYSSELNVNALELEDSALYLCASSLGPQNTEAFFGQGTRLTVV.

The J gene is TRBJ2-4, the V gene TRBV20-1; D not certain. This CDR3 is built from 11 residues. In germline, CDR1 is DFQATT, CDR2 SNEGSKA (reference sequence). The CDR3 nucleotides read TGCAGATTGTTAGCCAAAAACATTCAGTACTTC. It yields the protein CRLLAKNIQYF.

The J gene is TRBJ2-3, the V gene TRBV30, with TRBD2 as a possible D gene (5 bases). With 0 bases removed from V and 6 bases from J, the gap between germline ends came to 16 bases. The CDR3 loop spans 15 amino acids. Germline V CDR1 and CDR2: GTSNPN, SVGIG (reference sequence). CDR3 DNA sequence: TGTGCCTGGAGTGTATCATTTGATCCGGGGGATACGCAGTATTTT. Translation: CAWSVSFDPGDTQYF.

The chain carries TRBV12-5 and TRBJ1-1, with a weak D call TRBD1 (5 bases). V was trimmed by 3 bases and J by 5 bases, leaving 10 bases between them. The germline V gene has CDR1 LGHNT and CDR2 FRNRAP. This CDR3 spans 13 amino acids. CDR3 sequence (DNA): TGTGCTAGTGGTTTAAGGGCAGGGACTGAAGCTTTCTTT. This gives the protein CASGLRAGTEAFF. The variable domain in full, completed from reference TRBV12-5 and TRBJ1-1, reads DARVTQTPRHKVTEMGQEVTMRCQPILGHNTVFWYRQTMMQGLELLAYFRNRAPLDDSGMPKDRFSAEMPDATLATLKIQPSEPRDSAVYFCASGLRAGTEAFFGQGTRLTVV.